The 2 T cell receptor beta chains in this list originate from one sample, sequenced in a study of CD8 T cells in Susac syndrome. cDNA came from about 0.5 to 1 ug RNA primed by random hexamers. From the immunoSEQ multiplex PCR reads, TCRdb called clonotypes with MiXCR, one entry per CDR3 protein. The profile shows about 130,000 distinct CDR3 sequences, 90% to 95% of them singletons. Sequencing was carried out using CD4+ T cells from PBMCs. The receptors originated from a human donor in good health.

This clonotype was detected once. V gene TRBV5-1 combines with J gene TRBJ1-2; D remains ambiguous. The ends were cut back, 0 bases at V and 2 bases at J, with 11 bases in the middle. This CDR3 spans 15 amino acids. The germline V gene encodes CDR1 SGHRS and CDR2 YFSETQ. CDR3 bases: TGCGCCAGCAGCTTGGAGGGAGACCTAAACTATGGCTACACCTTC. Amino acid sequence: CASSLEGDLNYGYTF. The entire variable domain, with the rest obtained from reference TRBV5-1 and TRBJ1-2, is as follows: KAGVTQTPRYLIKTRGQQVTLSCSPISGHRSVSWYQQTPGQGLQFLFEYFSETQRNKGNFPGRFSGRQFSNSRSEMNVSTLELGDSALYLCASSLEGDLNYGYTFGSGTRLTVV.

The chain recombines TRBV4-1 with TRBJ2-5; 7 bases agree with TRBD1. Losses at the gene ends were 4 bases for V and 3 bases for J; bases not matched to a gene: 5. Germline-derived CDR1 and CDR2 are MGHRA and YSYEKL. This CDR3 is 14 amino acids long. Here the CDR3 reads CASSLTGAKETQYF. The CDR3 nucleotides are TGCGCCAGCAGCCTCACAGGGGCAAAAGAGACCCAGTACTTC.